The text below deals with one T cell receptor beta chain. As yet, its antigen is unknown. TCRdb's copy holds only in-frame clones and misses some; the assay was immunoSEQ multiplex PCR. Seen here are about 150,000 clones, 91% observed once, and the top ten hold about 4%. The analysis combined second doses at about 4 or about 12 weeks. V was clipped by 1 base and J by 4 bases, with 15 bases between them. Germline V gives CDR1 SGHRS, CDR2 YFSETQ. The CDR3 loop spans 15 amino acids. This sample was taken from a study of T cell responses to AZD1222 COVID-19 vaccine. Findings and caveats of the study: The donor group comprised mostly white British people and more females; the analysis possibly underestimated clonal diversity. Seropositive at baseline were only six AZD1222 recipients.

This clonotype was sampled from an adult who received the AZD1222 COVID-19 vaccine. The material sequenced was peripheral blood, taken 28 days after the second AZD1222 dose. The chain has TRBV5-1 and TRBJ2-7; D is uncertain. The CDR3 DNA reads TGCGCCAGCAGCTTGCGGCCACCCGGCAAATACGAGCAGTACTTC. Encoded protein: CASSLRPPGKYEQYF.